This TCR beta chain was found in a study of control samples from healthy donors and cancer patients. Profiled with immunoSEQ multiplex PCR; TCRdb holds only in-frame clones, not every one. This table has some 90,000 clones, 91% appearing once. In its sample, this clone was seen once. The source material was blood. This receptor was taken from a woman younger than 45 in good health.

The CDR3 coding sequence is TGTGCCACCCGCGCCGGGGCACTTGGAAACACCATATATTTT. This sequence encodes CATRAGALGNTIYF. The chain recombines TRBV3-1 (or the pseudogene TRBV3-2) with TRBJ1-3, with D possibly TRBD1 on 5 matching bases. This CDR3 comprises 14 residues. CDR1 and CDR2 (germline): LGHDT, YNNKEL (reference sequence). Trimming pared 10 bases from V and 3 bases from J, leaving 16 bases between.